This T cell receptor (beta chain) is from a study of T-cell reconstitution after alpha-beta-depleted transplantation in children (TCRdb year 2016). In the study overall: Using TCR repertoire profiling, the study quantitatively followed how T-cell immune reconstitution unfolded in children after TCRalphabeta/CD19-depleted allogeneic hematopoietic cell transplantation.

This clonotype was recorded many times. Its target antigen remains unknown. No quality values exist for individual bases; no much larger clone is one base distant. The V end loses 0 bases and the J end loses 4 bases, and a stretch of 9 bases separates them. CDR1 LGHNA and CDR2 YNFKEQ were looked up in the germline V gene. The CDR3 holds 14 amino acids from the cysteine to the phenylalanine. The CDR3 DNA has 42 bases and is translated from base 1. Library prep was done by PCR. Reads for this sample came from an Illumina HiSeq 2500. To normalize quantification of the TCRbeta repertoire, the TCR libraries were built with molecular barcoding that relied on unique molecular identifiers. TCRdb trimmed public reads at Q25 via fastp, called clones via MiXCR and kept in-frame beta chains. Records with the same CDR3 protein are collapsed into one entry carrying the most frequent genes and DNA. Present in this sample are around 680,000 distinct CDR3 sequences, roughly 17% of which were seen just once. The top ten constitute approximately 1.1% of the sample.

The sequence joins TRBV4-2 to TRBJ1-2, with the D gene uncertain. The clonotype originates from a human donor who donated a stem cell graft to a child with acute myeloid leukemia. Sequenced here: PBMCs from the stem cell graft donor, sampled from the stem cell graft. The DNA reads TGTGCCAGCAGCCAAGAGGGCGGAGCCTATGGCTACACCTTC. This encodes CASSQEGGAYGYTF.